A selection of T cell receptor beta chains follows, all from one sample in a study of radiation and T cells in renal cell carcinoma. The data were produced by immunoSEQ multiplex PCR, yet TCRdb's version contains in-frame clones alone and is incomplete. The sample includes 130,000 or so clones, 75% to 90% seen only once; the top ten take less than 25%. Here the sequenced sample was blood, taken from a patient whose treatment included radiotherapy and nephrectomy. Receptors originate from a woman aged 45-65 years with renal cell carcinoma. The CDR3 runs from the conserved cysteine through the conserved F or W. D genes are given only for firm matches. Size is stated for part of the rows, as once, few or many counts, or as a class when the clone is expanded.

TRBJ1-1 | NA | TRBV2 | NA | CASSEPENTEAFF | TGTGCCAGCAGTGAACCAGAGAACACTGAAGCTTTCTTT
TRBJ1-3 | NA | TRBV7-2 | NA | CASSLAGADSGNTIYF | TGTGCCAGCAGCTTAGCAGGGGCGGACTCTGGAAACACCATATATTTT
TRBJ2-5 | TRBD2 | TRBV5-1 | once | CASSVAGEETQYF | TGCGCCAGCAGCGTCGCGGGAGAAGAGACCCAGTACTTC
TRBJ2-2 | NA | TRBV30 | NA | CAWKVSQSDTGELFF | TGTGCCTGGAAGGTATCCCAATCGGACACCGGGGAGCTGTTTTTT
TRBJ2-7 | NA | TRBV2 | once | CASSEDTSYEQYF | TGTGCCAGCAGTGAAGACACCTCCTACGAGCAGTACTTC
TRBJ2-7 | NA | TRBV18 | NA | CASSRSGVHEQYF | TGTGCCAGCTCCCGATCAGGGGTCCACGAGCAGTACTTC
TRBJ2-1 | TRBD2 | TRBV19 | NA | CASSIAYRVGTSGNEQFF | TGTGCCAGTAGTATCGCGTATCGGGTTGGGACTAGCGGTAATGAGCAGTTCTTC
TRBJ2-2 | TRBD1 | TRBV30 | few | CAWRGRTGGPGELFF | TGTGCCTGGAGGGGCAGGACAGGGGGACCCGGGGAGCTGTTTTTT
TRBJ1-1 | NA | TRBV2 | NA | CASGRRSGEAFF | TGTGCCAGCGGACGGCGGTCGGGGGAAGCTTTCTTT
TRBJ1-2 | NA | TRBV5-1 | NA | CASSLGSGANYGYTF | TGCGCCAGCAGCTTAGGATCAGGGGCTAACTATGGCTACACCTTC
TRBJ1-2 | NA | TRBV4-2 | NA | CASSQIGGLGGPDYGYTF | TGTGCCAGCAGCCAAATTGGGGGACTGGGGGGGCCCGACTATGGCTACACCTTC
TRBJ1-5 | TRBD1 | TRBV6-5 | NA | CASGRDRGQPQHF | TGTGCCAGCGGCCGGGACAGGGGCCAGCCCCAGCATTTT
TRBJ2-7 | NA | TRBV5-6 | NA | CASSASYEQYF | TGTGCCAGCAGCGCCTCCTACGAGCAGTACTTC